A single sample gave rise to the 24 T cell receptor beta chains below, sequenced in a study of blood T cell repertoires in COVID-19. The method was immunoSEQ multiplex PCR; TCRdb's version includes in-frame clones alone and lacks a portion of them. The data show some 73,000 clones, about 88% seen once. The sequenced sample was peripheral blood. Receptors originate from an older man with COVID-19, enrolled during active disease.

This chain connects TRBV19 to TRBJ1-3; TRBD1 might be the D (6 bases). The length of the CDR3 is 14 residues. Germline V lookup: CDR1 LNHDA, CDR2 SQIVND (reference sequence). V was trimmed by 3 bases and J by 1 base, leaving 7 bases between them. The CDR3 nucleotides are TGTGCCAGTAGTATTACAGGGTCTGGAAACACCATATATTTT. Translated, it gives CASSITGSGNTIYF.

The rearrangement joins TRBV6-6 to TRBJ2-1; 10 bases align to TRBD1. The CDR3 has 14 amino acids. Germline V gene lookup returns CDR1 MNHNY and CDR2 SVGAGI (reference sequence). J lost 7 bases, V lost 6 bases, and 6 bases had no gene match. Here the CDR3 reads CASSGDRGRNEQFF. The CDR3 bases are TGTGCCAGCAGCGGCGACAGGGGGCGGAATGAGCAGTTCTTC.

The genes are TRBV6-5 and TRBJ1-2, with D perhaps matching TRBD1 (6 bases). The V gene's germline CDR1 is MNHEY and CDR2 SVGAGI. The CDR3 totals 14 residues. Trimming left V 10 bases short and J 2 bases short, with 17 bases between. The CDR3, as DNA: TGTGCCACTACTCAGGGGTTAGGCAACTATGGCTACACCTTC. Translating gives CATTQGLGNYGYTF.

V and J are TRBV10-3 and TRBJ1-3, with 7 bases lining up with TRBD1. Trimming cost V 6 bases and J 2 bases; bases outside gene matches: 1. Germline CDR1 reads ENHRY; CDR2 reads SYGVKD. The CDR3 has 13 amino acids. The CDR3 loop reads CAISDRAGNTIYF. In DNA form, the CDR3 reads TGTGCCATCAGCGACAGGGCTGGAAACACCATATATTTT.

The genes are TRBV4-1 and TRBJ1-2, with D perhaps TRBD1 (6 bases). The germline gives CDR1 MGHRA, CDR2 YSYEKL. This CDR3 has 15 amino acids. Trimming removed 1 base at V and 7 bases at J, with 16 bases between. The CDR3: CASSQAWGRQGGYTF. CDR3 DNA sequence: TGCGCCAGCAGCCAAGCCTGGGGGCGACAAGGTGGCTACACCTTC.

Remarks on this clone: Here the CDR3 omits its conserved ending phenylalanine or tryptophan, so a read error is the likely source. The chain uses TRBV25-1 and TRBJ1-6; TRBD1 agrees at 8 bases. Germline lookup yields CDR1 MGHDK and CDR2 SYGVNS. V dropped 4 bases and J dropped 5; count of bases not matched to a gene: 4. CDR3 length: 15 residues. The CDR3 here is CASSGGQVHNSPLHS. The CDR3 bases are TGTGCCAGCAGTGGGGGACAGGTCCATAATTCACCCCTCCACTCT.

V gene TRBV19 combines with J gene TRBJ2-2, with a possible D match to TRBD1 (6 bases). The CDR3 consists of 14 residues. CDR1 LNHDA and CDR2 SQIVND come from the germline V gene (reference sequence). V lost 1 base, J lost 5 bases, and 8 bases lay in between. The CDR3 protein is CASSIGGGTGELFF. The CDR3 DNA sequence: TGTGCCAGTAGTATAGGAGGGGGTACCGGGGAGCTGTTTTTT.

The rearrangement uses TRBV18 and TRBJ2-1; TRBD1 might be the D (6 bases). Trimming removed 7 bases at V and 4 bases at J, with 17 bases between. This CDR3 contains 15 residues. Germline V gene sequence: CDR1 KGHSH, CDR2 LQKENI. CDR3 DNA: TGTGCCAGCTACTCCGGGACACTGGGGTACAATGAGCAGTTCTTC. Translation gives CASYSGTLGYNEQFF. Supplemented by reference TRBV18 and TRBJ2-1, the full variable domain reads NAGVMQNPRHLVRRRGQEARLRCSPMKGHSHVYWYRQLPEEGLKFMVYLQKENIIDESGMPKERFSAEFPKEGPSILRIQQVVRGDSAAYFCASYSGTLGYNEQFFGPGTRLTVL.

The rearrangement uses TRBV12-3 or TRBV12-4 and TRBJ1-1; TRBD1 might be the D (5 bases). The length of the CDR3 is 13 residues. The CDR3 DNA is TGTGCGTCGGGGGAATGGGTAAACACTGAAGCTTTCTTT. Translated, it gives CASGEWVNTEAFF.

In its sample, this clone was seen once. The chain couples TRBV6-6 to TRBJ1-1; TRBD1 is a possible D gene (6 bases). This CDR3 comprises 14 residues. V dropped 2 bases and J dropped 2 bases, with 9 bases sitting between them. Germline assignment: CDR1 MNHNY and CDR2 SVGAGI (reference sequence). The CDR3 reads CASSYHRDNTEAFF. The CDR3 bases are TGTGCCAGCAGTTACCACAGGGATAACACTGAAGCTTTCTTT.

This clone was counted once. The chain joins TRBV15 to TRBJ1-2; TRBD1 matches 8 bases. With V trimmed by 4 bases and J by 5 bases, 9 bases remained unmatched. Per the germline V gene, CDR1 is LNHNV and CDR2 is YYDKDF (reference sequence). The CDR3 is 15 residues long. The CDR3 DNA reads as TGTGCCACCAGCATCCAGACAGGGGAAGGATATGGCTACACCTTC. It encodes CATSIQTGEGYGYTF. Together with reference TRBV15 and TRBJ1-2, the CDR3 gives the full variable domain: DAMVIQNPRYQVTQFGKPVTLSCSQTLNHNVMYWYQQKSSQAPKLLFHYYDKDFNNEADTPDNFQSRRPNTSFCFLDIRSPGLGDTAMYLCATSIQTGEGYGYTFGSGTRLTVV.

The CDR3 protein is CATVGSANQPQHF. DNA for the CDR3: TGTGCCACCGTGGGGAGCGCCAATCAGCCCCAGCATTTT. The V gene is TRBV6-5, the J gene TRBJ1-5, with D unclear. The V and J ends lost 10 bases and 3 bases respectively, with 13 bases between them. Per germline, CDR1 MNHEY and CDR2 SVGAGI. This CDR3 spans 13 amino acids.

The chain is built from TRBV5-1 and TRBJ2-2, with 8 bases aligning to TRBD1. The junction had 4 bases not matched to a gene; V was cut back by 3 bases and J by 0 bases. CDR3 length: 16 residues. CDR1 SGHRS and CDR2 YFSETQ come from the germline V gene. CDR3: CASSSWTGTNTGELFF. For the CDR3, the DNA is TGCGCCAGCAGCTCATGGACAGGGACGAACACCGGGGAGCTGTTTTTT.

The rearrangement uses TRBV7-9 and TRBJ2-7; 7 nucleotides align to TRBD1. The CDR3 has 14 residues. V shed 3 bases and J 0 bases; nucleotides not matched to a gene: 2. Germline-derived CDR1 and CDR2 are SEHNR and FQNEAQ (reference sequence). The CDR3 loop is CASSFGTVSYEQYF. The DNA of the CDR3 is TGTGCCAGCAGCTTCGGGACAGTCTCCTACGAGCAGTACTTC. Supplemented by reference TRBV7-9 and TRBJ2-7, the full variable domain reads DTGVSQNPRHKITKRGQNVTFRCDPISEHNRLYWYRQTLGQGPEFLTYFQNEAQLEKSRLLSDRFSAERPKGSFSTLEIQRTEQGDSAMYLCASSFGTVSYEQYFGPGTRLTVT.

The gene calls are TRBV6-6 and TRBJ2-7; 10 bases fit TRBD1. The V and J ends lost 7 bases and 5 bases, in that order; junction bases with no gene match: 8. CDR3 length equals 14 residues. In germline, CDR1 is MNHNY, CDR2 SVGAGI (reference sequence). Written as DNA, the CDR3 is TGTGCCAGCAAGTTCGCGACAGGGGGCGACGAGCAGTACTTC. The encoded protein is CASKFATGGDEQYF.

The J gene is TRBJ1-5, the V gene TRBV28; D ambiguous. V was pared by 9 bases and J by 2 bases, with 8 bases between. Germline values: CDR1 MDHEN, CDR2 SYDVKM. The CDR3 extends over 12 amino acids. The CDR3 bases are TGTGCCAGTCGGGAGGGCAATCAGCCCCAGCATTTT. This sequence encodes CASREGNQPQHF.

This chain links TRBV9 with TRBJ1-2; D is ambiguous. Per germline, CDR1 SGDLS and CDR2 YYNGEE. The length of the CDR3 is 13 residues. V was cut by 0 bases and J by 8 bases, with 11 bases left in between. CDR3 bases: TGTGCCAGCAGCGTAGATTCAGGTTGGGGCTACACCTTC. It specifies CASSVDSGWGYTF.

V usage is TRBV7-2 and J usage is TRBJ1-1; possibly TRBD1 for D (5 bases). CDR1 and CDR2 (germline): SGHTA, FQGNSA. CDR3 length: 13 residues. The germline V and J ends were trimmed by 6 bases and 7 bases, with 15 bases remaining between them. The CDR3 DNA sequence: TGTGCCAGCAGTTTCGACAGCAATGGTGAAGCTTTCTTT. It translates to CASSFDSNGEAFF.

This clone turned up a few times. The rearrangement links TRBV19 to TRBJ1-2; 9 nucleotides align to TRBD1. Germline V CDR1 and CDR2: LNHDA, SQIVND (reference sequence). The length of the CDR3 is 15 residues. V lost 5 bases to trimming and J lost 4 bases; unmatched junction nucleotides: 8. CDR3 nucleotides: TGTGCCAGTAGTCCGACAGGGGGGTCCTCCTATGGCTACACCTTC. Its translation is CASSPTGGSSYGYTF.

The CDR3: CASSRSRDRAEAFF. As DNA, the CDR3 is TGTGCCAGCTCAAGATCGCGGGACAGGGCTGAAGCTTTCTTT. The gene calls are TRBV18 and TRBJ1-1, with 9 bases fitting TRBD1. The CDR3 extends over 14 amino acids. With 5 bases clipped from V and 6 bases from J, the junction kept 7 bases outside the gene matches. The germline gives CDR1 KGHSH, CDR2 LQKENI.

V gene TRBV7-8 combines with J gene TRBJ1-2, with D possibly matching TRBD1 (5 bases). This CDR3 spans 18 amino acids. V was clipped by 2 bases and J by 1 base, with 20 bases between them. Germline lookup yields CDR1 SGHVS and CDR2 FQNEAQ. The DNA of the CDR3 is TGTGCCAGCAGCTTAAAAGAAGTGACAGAAGTTTTTAACTATGGCTACACCTTC. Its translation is CASSLKEVTEVFNYGYTF.

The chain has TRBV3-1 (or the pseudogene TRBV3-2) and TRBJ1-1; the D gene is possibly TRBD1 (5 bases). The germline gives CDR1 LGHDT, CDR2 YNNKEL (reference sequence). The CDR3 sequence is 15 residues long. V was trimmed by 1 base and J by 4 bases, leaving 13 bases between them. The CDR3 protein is CASSQVQGRFTEAFF. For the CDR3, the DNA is TGTGCCAGCAGCCAAGTGCAGGGTCGGTTCACTGAAGCTTTCTTT.

The CDR3 reads CASSPSGANVLTF. The CDR3 DNA reads TGTGCCAGCAGCCCATCTGGGGCCAACGTCCTGACTTTC. The J gene is TRBJ2-6, the V gene TRBV12-3 or TRBV12-4; no reliable D call. The V end lost 6 bases, the J end lost 1 base, and 4 bases lay between the germline ends. The CDR3 has 13 residues.

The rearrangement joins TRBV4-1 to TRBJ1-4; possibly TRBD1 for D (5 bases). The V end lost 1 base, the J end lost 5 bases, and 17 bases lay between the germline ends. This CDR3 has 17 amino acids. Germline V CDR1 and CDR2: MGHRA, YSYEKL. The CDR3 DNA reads TGCGCCAGCAGCCAAGGGCTCCAGGGTCGGGGGAATGAAAAACTGTTTTTT. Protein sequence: CASSQGLQGRGNEKLFF.